The 30 T cell receptor beta chains below all came from one sample that was sequenced in a study of cytomegalovirus exposure and HLA in healthy donors. The PCR contained 60 Vbeta and 13 Jbeta primers. Data came from immunoSEQ multiplex PCR; TCRdb stores just in-frame clones and leaves some out. The sample comprises about 140,000 clones, roughly three quarters of which are singletons, and 1.5% to 2% rests with the top ten. Sequencing input: PBMCs. The source of these receptors is a woman aged 25-40 years in good health and CMV-seronegative.

The chain recombines TRBV18 with TRBJ2-3, with 7 nucleotides matching TRBD2. This CDR3 spans 15 amino acids. Germline CDR1 and CDR2: KGHSH and LQKENI. The V gene end was trimmed by 2 bases and the J gene end by 5 bases; junction bases not matched to a gene: 7. DNA of the CDR3: TGTGCCAGCTCACCAGTCTCTGCGGGGGAAGATACGCAGTATTTT. Residues: CASSPVSAGEDTQYF.

This sequence joins TRBV16 and TRBJ1-3; 9 bases match TRBD1. The CDR3 sequence is 15 residues long. Per germline, CDR1 KGHSY and CDR2 FQNENV. The J segment lost 1 base and the V segment lost 6 bases, leaving 4 bases of the junction unmatched. The CDR3 loop reads CASSTGTGSGNTIYF. CDR3 coding DNA: TGTGCCAGCAGTACTGGGACAGGGTCTGGAAACACCATATATTTT.

V usage is TRBV14 and J usage is TRBJ1-1; no clear D. Trimming left V 1 base short and J 3 bases short, with 12 bases between. CDR3 length equals 15 residues. Looked up from germline, CDR1 is SGHDN and CDR2 is FVKESK. The CDR3 DNA is TGTGCCAGCAGCCAAGTCGGAGGGAGCCACACTGAAGCTTTCTTT. Translated, it gives CASSQVGGSHTEAFF. Filled out from reference TRBV14 and TRBJ1-1, the complete variable domain reads EAGVTQFPSHSVIEKGQTVTLRCDPISGHDNLYWYRRVMGKEIKFLLHFVKESKQDESGMPNNRFLAERTGGTYSTLKVQPAELEDSGVYFCASSQVGGSHTEAFFGQGTRLTVV.

The chain has TRBV4-1 and TRBJ1-2; maybe TRBD1 (6 bases). The CDR3 runs 17 residues. Trimming removed 3 bases at V and 5 bases at J, with 22 bases between. The germline gives CDR1 MGHRA, CDR2 YSYEKL. The chain's CDR3 is CASSHNQGPGIEYGYTF. CDR3 nucleotides: TGCGCCAGCAGCCATAATCAGGGGCCAGGGATCGAGTATGGCTACACCTTC.

The chain has TRBV19 and TRBJ1-1, with TRBD1 as a possible D gene (5 bases). The V end was cut by 6 bases, the J end by 1 base, with 21 bases between. The CDR3 has 17 residues. Germline V lookup: CDR1 LNHDA, CDR2 SQIVND (reference sequence). Written as DNA, the CDR3 is TGTGCCAGTAGACCGGGAGCAGGGACCTCATGGAACACTGAAGCTTTCTTT. Protein product: CASRPGAGTSWNTEAFF.

The chain joins TRBV12-2 to TRBJ2-3; the table's TRBD1 call for D was not verified on the DNA. TRBV12-2 is annotated as a pseudogene. CDR3 length: 15 amino acids. CDR3 amino acids: CASRHPGQGEDTQYF. CDR3 bases: TGTGCAAGTCGCCATCCGGGACAGGGCGAAGATACGCAGTATTTT.

This clone was counted between two and nine times. The chain carries TRBV2 and TRBJ1-1, with 10 bases aligning to TRBD1. V was clipped by 6 bases and J by 4 bases; unmatched bases: 8. The CDR3 runs to 15 residues. Germline CDR1 SNHLY, CDR2 FYNNEI. The CDR3 protein is CASRGTGAAGTEAFF. The CDR3 DNA sequence: TGTGCCAGCAGGGGGACAGGGGCGGCTGGCACTGAAGCTTTCTTT. Based on the CDR3 plus reference TRBV2 and TRBJ1-1, the full variable domain is EPEVTQTPSHQVTQMGQEVILRCVPISNHLYFYWYRQILGQKVEFLVSFYNNEISEKSEIFDDQFSVERPDGSNFTLKIRSTKLEDSAMYFCASRGTGAAGTEAFFGQGTRLTVV.

The rearrangement joins TRBV23-1 to TRBJ1-2; D call uncertain. TRBV23-1 is an ORF, and what it does is uncertain. The CDR3 has 12 amino acids. Between the trimmed V and J ends, which lost 1 base and 5 bases, there was a span of 5 bases. The CDR3 nucleotides are TGCGCCAGCAGTCAATGGCCTTATGGCTACACCTTC. It translates to CASSQWPYGYTF.

This clone was detected only once. DNA for the CDR3: TGTGCCAGCAGTCGACAGGGGAACTCCTACGAGCAGTACTTC. Its protein is CASSRQGNSYEQYF. The V gene is TRBV7-9, the J gene TRBJ2-7; 8 positions agree with TRBD1. The V gene's germline CDR1 is SEHNR and CDR2 FQNEAQ (reference sequence). V dropped 6 bases and J dropped 0; count of bases not matched to a gene: 4. The CDR3 has 14 amino acids.

The J gene is TRBJ1-4, the V gene TRBV11-1; 9 bases line up with TRBD1. With V trimmed by 5 bases and J by 16 bases, 11 bases remained unmatched. This CDR3 spans 13 amino acids. CDR1 is SGHAT, CDR2 FQDESV, per germline (reference sequence). In DNA, the CDR3 is TGTGCCAGCAGCACCCGGGACAGGGTATGGGCGTTTTTT. Its translation is CASSTRDRVWAFF.

This chain joins TRBV5-6 and TRBJ1-5; 8 nucleotides line up with TRBD1. V lost 2 bases and J lost 6; bases outside the gene matches: 7. The CDR3 length is 15 residues. Germline assignment: CDR1 SGHDT and CDR2 YYEEEE. Here the CDR3 DNA reads TGTGCCAGCAGCTTTGGCAGGGGGCGGGGTCAGCCCCAGCATTTT. Encoded protein: CASSFGRGRGQPQHF.

This clone was counted between two and nine times. The chain is built from TRBV6-5 and TRBJ1-1; TRBD1 aligns across 7 bases. Germline CDR1 MNHEY, CDR2 SVGAGI. V trimming: 6 bases; J trimming: 6 bases; junction bases outside the gene matches: 7. The CDR3 spans 13 residues. Here the CDR3 reads CASSPPGQAEAFF. The CDR3 DNA follows: TGTGCCAGCAGCCCACCCGGACAGGCTGAAGCTTTCTTT.

The chain links TRBV7-9 to TRBJ2-3; 8 bases match TRBD2. This CDR3 is built from 16 residues. Germline-derived CDR1 and CDR2 are SEHNR and FQNEAQ (reference sequence). The V segment lost 1 base and the J segment 2 bases; nucleotides outside the gene matches: 5. CDR3 DNA sequence: TGTGCCAGCAGCTTAGGATTAGCGGGGAACACAGATACGCAGTATTTT. Protein: CASSLGLAGNTDTQYF.

The rearrangement uses TRBV5-6 and TRBJ2-5; D unclear. This CDR3 contains 17 residues. Germline V CDR1 and CDR2: SGHDT, YYEEEE. V was pared by 4 bases and J by 2 bases, with 21 bases between. CDR3 amino acids: CASSLGGPSREQETQYF. The CDR3 DNA is TGTGCCAGCAGCCTGGGCGGTCCATCCAGAGAGCAAGAGACCCAGTACTTC.

The chain combines TRBV5-1 with TRBJ2-6; tentatively, D is TRBD2 (6 bases). This CDR3 contains 14 residues. V gave up 4 bases and J gave up 4 bases, with 9 bases separating them. Looked up from germline, CDR1 is SGHRS and CDR2 is YFSETQ. This CDR3 reads CASSAGTGANVLTF. The DNA of the CDR3 is TGCGCCAGCAGCGCGGGGACCGGGGCCAACGTCCTGACTTTC. Supplemented by reference TRBV5-1 and TRBJ2-6, the full variable domain reads KAGVTQTPRYLIKTRGQQVTLSCSPISGHRSVSWYQQTPGQGLQFLFEYFSETQRNKGNFPGRFSGRQFSNSRSEMNVSTLELGDSALYLCASSAGTGANVLTFGAGSRLTVL.

The chain joins TRBV29-1 to TRBJ1-1; 11 nucleotides match TRBD1. V lost 7 bases to trimming and J lost 4 bases; unmatched junction nucleotides: 5. Looked up from germline, CDR1 is SQVTM and CDR2 is ANQGSEA. The CDR3 has 13 amino acids. The CDR3 nucleotides read TGCAGCGGGGGGACAGGGGGAGGCACTGAAGCTTTCTTT. Translating it yields CSGGTGGGTEAFF.

The CDR3 here is CASSQDRGSGSPDTQYF. The CDR3 DNA reads TGCGCCAGCAGCCAAGATCGAGGTAGCGGGAGCCCAGATACGCAGTATTTT. The J gene is TRBJ2-3, the V gene TRBV4-1; 9 bases align to TRBD2. With V trimmed by 0 bases and J by 4 bases, 8 bases remained unmatched. This CDR3 is built from 17 residues. Germline lookup yields CDR1 MGHRA and CDR2 YSYEKL.

J is TRBJ2-7 and V is TRBV6-4; TRBD2 aligns across 10 bases. CDR3 size: 13 residues. Trimming removed 9 bases from V and 6 bases from J; junction bases left unmatched: 8. The germline CDR1 and CDR2 sequences are MRHNA and SNTAGT. In DNA, the CDR3 is TGTGCCAGGATAGCGGGGGGCGGTCCCGAGCAGTACGTC. It translates to CARIAGGGPEQYV.

V is TRBV27 and J is TRBJ1-6; 8 nucleotides match TRBD1. Losses at the gene ends were 0 bases for V and 13 bases for J; bases not matched to a gene: 11. Per the germline V gene, CDR1 is MNHEY and CDR2 is SMNVEV (reference sequence). The length of the CDR3 is 16 residues. For the CDR3, the DNA is TGTGCCAGCAGTTTATCGTGGGCACAGGGGGAAACTCCCCTCCACTTT. Translating gives CASSLSWAQGETPLHF.

This chain uses TRBV2 with TRBJ1-4; D remains unclear. This CDR3 comprises 14 residues. CDR1 and CDR2 (germline): SNHLY, FYNNEI. V lost 5 bases and J 7 bases, leaving 14 bases between the germline ends. CDR3 coding DNA: TGTGCCAGCAGTATAGAGGGTTCTAGTGAAAAACTGTTTTTT. It specifies CASSIEGSSEKLFF. Complete variable domain (other parts from reference TRBV2 and TRBJ1-4): EPEVTQTPSHQVTQMGQEVILRCVPISNHLYFYWYRQILGQKVEFLVSFYNNEISEKSEIFDDQFSVERPDGSNFTLKIRSTKLEDSAMYFCASSIEGSSEKLFFGSGTQLSVL.

The chain uses TRBV27 and TRBJ1-3; D is uncertain. The CDR3 contains 12 residues. Germline assignment: CDR1 MNHEY and CDR2 SMNVEV (reference sequence). Trimming stripped 3 bases from V and 2 bases from J, with 2 bases between. CDR3 region: CASSFTGNTIYF. Written as DNA, the CDR3 is TGTGCCAGCAGTTTTACTGGAAACACCATATATTTT.

In this sample, this clone turned up a few times. CDR3 in DNA: TGCAGTGCTTACTCCGGGGGGCAGTTCTTC. Protein sequence: CSAYSGGQFF. The genes are TRBV20-1 and TRBJ2-1, with D tentatively TRBD2 (6 bases). The CDR3 has 10 amino acids. The germline gives CDR1 DFQATT, CDR2 SNEGSKA (reference sequence). Between the trimmed V and J ends, which lost 5 bases and 12 bases, there was a span of 11 bases.

The genes are TRBV7-6 and TRBJ2-1; D not resolved. V was trimmed by 1 base and J by 4 bases, leaving 11 bases between them. The CDR3 runs 15 residues. Germline loops: CDR1 SGHVS, CDR2 FNYEAQ. The CDR3 loop reads CASSLGRLNYNEQFF. DNA of the CDR3: TGTGCCAGCAGCTTAGGGCGGCTGAATTACAATGAGCAGTTCTTC.

This clone was seen only a few times. The gene calls are TRBV9 and TRBJ2-5, with D perhaps TRBD2 (5 bases). The CDR3 is made up of 14 amino acids. The ends were cut back, 0 bases at V and 4 bases at J, with 10 bases in the middle. CDR1 SGDLS and CDR2 YYNGEE come from the germline V gene. The CDR3 is CASSVGQGRETQYF. DNA for the CDR3: TGTGCCAGCAGCGTAGGACAAGGGAGAGAGACCCAGTACTTC.

Here the CDR3 DNA reads TGCGCCAGCACTACCGGGACAGAGGATGGTTTCGGCTATGGCTACACCTTC. It codes for CASTTGTEDGFGYGYTF. The chain is built from TRBV23-1 and TRBJ1-2; TRBD1 matches 7 bases. TRBV23-1 is known as an ORF, though its function is uncertain. Trimming took 7 bases from V and 4 from J; bases not matched to a gene: 18. This CDR3 contains 17 residues.

The chain combines TRBV5-8 with TRBJ2-2; D may be TRBD1 (6 bases). The CDR3 spans 15 residues. Looked up from germline, CDR1 is SGHTS and CDR2 is YDEGEE. The germline V and J ends were trimmed by 4 bases and 0 bases, with 10 bases remaining between them. Written as DNA, the CDR3 is TGTGCCAGCAGCGTGGGACACTCGAACACCGGGGAGCTGTTTTTT. Its protein is CASSVGHSNTGELFF.

This clone was seen a handful of times. V is TRBV27 and J is TRBJ1-5, with D possibly TRBD1 on 6 matching bases. There are 14 residues in the CDR3. V shed 0 bases and J shed 7 bases, with 10 bases lying between them. Germline CDR1 MNHEY, CDR2 SMNVEV (reference sequence). CDR3: CASSLSNRVQPQHF. The CDR3 DNA is TGTGCCAGCAGTTTATCAAACAGGGTCCAGCCCCAGCATTTT.

The chain employs TRBV7-9 and TRBJ1-2, with 7 positions matching TRBD1. V lost 2 bases, J lost 5 bases, and 8 bases stayed unmatched. This CDR3 spans 15 amino acids. The germline CDR1 and CDR2 sequences are SEHNR and FQNEAQ (reference sequence). The CDR3 sequence: CASSLSSQGGYGYTF. CDR3 nucleotides: TGTGCCAGCAGCTTATCGTCGCAGGGGGGTTATGGCTACACCTTC.

In nucleotides, the CDR3 is TGCGCCAGCTCCTCCGGGACACCGACCTACAATGAGCAGTTCTTC. Its protein product is CASSSGTPTYNEQFF. This chain joins TRBV4-1 and TRBJ2-1; D is perhaps TRBD1 (6 bases). In germline, CDR1 is MGHRA, CDR2 YSYEKL. This CDR3 contains 15 residues. The V end lost 8 bases, the J end lost 2 bases, and 16 bases lay between the germline ends.

A few counts support this clone. The chain recombines TRBV5-8 with TRBJ2-7, with 10 bases lining up with TRBD1. The germline CDR1 and CDR2 sequences are SGHTS and YDEGEE. The CDR3 is 11 amino acids. V shed 4 bases and J 12 bases; nucleotides not matched to a gene: 4. The CDR3 nucleotides read TGTGCCAGCAGCCCTAGGACAGGGGGGTACGTC. This translates into CASSPRTGGYV.